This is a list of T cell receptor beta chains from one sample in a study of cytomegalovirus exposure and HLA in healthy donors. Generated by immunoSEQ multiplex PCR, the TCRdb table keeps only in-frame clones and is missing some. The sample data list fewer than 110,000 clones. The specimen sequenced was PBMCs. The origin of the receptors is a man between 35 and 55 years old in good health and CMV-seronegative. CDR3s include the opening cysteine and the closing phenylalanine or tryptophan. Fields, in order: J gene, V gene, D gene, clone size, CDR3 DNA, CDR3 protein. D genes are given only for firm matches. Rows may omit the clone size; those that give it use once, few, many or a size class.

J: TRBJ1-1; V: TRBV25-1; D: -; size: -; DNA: TGTGCCAGCGGCGACAGGGAAGCTTTCTTT; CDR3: CASGDREAFF
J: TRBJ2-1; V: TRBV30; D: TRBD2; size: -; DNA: TGTGCCTGGCTGGGACTAGCTACTCGTGAGCAGTTCTTC; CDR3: CAWLGLATREQFF
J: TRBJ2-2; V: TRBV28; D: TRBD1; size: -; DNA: TGTGCCAGCAGTTTAAGACAGGGGAACGGGGAGCTGTTTTTT; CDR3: CASSLRQGNGELFF
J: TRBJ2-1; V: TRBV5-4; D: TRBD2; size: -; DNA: TGTGCCAGCAGCTTGGGGACTAGCGGGGGTTACAATGAGCAGTTCTTC; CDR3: CASSLGTSGGYNEQFF
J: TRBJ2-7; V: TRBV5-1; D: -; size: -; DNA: TGCGCCAGCAGCTTGGAGCCGGGGGGCCCCTACGAGCAGTACTTC; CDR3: CASSLEPGGPYEQYF
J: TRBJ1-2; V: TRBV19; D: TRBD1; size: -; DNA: TGTGCCAGTAGTTCCGGGACAGGGCCCTATGGCTACACCTTC; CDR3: CASSSGTGPYGYTF
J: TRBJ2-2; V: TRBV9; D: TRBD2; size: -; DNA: TGTGCCAGCAGCGAGGGGAAGATAGCGGGGGTTGGCGGGGAGCTGTTTTTT; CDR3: CASSEGKIAGVGGELFF
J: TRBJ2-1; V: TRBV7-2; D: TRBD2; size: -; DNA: TGTGCCAGCAGCAAGGGGACTAGCGGGACTAGCTCCTACAATGAGCAGTTCTTC; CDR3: CASSKGTSGTSSYNEQFF
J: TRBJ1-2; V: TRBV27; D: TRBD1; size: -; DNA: TGTGCCAGCAGTTTAGGGTGGGACAGGGGTTCAGGCTACACCTTC; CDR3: CASSLGWDRGSGYTF
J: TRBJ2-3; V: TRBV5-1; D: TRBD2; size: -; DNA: TGCGCCAGCAGCTTAAAACGGGGGGGCCGGGGGTCAGATACGCAGTATTTT; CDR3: CASSLKRGGRGSDTQYF
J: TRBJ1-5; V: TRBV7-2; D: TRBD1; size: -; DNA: TGTGCCAGCAGCCGAGACAGGGCCGGTCAGCCCCAGCATTTT; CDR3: CASSRDRAGQPQHF
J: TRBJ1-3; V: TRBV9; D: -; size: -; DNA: TGTGCCAGCAGCGTAAAACCGGGCTCTGGAAACACCATATATTTT; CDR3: CASSVKPGSGNTIYF
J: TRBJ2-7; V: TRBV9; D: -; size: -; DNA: TGTGCCAGCAGCGTAGGGCAGGGCCTTTCCTACGAGCAGTACTTC; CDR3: CASSVGQGLSYEQYF
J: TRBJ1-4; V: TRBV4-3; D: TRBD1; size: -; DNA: TGCGCCAGCAGCCGAAAGACAGGGCGGAGTGAAAAACTGTTTTTT; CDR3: CASSRKTGRSEKLFF
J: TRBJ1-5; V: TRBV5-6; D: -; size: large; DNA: TGTGCCAGCAGCTTGGGCAGGGGTAATAGCAATCAGCCCCAGCATTTT; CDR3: CASSLGRGNSNQPQHF
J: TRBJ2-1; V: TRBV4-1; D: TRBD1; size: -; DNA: TGCGCCAGCAGCCAAGAGGGACAGCCGGCGAGGTGGTACAATGAGCAGTTCTTC; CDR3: CASSQEGQPARWYNEQFF
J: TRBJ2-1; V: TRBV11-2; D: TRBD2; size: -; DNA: TGTGCCAGCAGCCGCGGGGGAAGCTCCTACAATGAGCAGTTCTTC; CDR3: CASSRGGSSYNEQFF
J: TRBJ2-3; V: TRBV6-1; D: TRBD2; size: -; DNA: TGTGCCAGCAGTGGGGGACTAGGGGCAGATACGCAGTATTTT; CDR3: CASSGGLGADTQYF
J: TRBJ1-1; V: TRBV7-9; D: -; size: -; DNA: TGTGCCAGCAGCTTAGGCTACCGGAACACTGAAGCTTTCTTT; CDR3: CASSLGYRNTEAFF
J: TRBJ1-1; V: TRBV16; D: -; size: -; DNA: TGTGCCAGCAGCTTCAGTCGGGATCTCGACACTGAAGCTTTCTTT; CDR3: CASSFSRDLDTEAFF
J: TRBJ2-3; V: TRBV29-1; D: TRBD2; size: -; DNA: TGCAGCGTTGCTATCGGGACTAGCGGTTATAGCACAGATACGCAGTATTTT; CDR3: CSVAIGTSGYSTDTQYF
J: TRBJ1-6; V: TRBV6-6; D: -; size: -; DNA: TGTGCCAGCAGGGCGAACAGGAATTCACCCCTCCACTTT; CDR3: CASRANRNSPLHF
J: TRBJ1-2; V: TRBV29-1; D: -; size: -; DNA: TGCAGCGTTGAGGCCGACCCACCGGGAGGCTACACCTTC; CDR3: CSVEADPPGGYTF
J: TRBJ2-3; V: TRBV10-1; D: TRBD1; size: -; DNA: TGCGCCAGCAGTCGCTTGGGGGACAGAGGGACGCAGTATTTT; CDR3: CASSRLGDRGTQYF
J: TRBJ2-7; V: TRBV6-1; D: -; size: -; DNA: TGTGCCAGCAGTGCAATATCCACTAACTACGAGCAGTACTTC; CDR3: CASSAISTNYEQYF
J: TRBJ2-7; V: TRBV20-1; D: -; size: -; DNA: TGCAGTGCTAGGACAATCTACGAGCAGTACTTC; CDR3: CSARTIYEQYF
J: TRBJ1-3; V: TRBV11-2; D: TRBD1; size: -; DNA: TGTGCCAGCAGCTACCAGGGGGCGCTCGGAAACACCATATATTTT; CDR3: CASSYQGALGNTIYF
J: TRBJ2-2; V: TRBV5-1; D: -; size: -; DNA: TGCGCCAGCAGCTCGCGTCCATTCACCGGGGAGCTGTTTTTT; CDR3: CASSSRPFTGELFF
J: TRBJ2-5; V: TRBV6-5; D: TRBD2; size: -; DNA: TGTGCCAGCGGTCAGGACGGCGGGGGGGAGACCCAGTACTTC; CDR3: CASGQDGGGETQYF
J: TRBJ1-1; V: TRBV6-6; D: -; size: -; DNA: TGTGCCAGCACCGAAGGGGGACGGCTGAACACTGAAGCTTTCTTT; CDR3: CASTEGGRLNTEAFF
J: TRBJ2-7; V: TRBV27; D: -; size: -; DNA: TGTGCCAGCAGCTCCAACCTCCTGAGAGATGCGAGCTACGAGCAGTACTTC; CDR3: CASSSNLLRDASYEQYF
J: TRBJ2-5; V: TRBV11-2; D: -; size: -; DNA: TGTGCCAGCAGCTCCCGACACCGACAAGAGACCCAGTACTTC; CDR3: CASSSRHRQETQYF
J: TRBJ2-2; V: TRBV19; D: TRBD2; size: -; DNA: TGTGCCAGTAGTATTAATAGCGGGAGAGCGGGGACCGGGGAGCTGTTTTTT; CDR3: CASSINSGRAGTGELFF
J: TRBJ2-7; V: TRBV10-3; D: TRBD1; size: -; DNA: TGTGCCATCAGGGACAGGGAGGAGGGCTACGAGCAGTACTTC; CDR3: CAIRDREEGYEQYF
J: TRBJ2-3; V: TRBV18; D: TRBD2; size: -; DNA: TGTGCCAGCTCAAGTGTCTTAGCGGGGGCCGGGGATACGCAGTATTTT; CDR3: CASSSVLAGAGDTQYF
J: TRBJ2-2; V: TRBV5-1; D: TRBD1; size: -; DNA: TGCGCCAGCAGAGGGGGCGGAGAGGACACCGGGGAGCTGTTTTTT; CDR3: CASRGGGEDTGELFF
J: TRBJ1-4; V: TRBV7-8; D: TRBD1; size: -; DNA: TGTGCCAGCAGCCAGGGGGCTACTCGGGAAAAACTGTTTTTT; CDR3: CASSQGATREKLFF
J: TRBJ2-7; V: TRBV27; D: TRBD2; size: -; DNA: TGTGCCAGCAGCCCGGGGGGACCCCCTCACGAGCAGTACTTC; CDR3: CASSPGGPPHEQYF
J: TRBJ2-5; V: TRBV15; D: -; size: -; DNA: TGTGCCACCAGCAGAGATCGCCAGGGTCCGTCAGAGACCCAGTACTTC; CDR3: CATSRDRQGPSETQYF
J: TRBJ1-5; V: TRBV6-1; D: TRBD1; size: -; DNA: TGTGCCAGCAGACTGGGACAGGGCAATCAGCCCCAGCATTTT; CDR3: CASRLGQGNQPQHF
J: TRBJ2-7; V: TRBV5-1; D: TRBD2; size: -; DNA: TGCGCCAGCAGCAGGGCCGGGACTAGTTCCTACGAGCAGTACTTC; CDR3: CASSRAGTSSYEQYF